Included here is one T cell receptor (beta chain) sequence, with context. The sample originates from a study of OX40 agonist ivuxolimab in advanced cancers. CDR1 is KGHSH and CDR2 is LQKENI in the germline V gene. V lost 4 bases and J lost 3, with 6 bases in between. This CDR3 contains 13 residues. Sequencing was performed with immunoSEQ multiplex PCR; in TCRdb, only in-frame clones are kept and a portion is missing. The sample has fewer than 100,000 clones; 89% are singletons. The chain joins TRBV18 to TRBJ2-2, with D hard to call. This specimen consisted of CD4+ or CD8+ T cells sorted from blood, obtained in a trial of the OX40 agonist ivuxolimab. This TCR came from an adult with an advanced solid tumor such as melanoma, head and neck, liver or kidney cancer. The CDR3 protein is CASSRKDTGELFF. CDR3 nucleotide sequence: TGTGCCAGCTCACGTAAGGACACCGGGGAGCTGTTTTTT. Combining the CDR3 with reference TRBV18 and TRBJ2-2 gives the whole variable domain NAGVMQNPRHLVRRRGQEARLRCSPMKGHSHVYWYRQLPEEGLKFMVYLQKENIIDESGMPKERFSAEFPKEGPSILRIQQVVRGDSAAYFCASSRKDTGELFFGEGSRLTVL.